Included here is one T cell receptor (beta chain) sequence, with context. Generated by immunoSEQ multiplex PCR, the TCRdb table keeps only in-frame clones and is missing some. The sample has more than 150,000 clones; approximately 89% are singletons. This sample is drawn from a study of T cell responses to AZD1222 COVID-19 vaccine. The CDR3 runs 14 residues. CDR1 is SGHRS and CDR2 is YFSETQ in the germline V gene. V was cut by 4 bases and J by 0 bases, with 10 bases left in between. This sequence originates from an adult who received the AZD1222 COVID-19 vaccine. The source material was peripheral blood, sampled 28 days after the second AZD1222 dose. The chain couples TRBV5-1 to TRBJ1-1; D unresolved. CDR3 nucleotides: TGCGCCAGCAGCCGTGGGGTAGTGAACACTGAAGCTTTCTTT. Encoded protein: CASSRGVVNTEAFF.